A single sample gave rise to the 21 T cell receptor beta chains below, sequenced in a study of blood T cell repertoires in COVID-19. This table comes from immunoSEQ multiplex PCR, and its TCRdb copy is limited to in-frame clones, with some not included. The profile shows under 250,000 clones, roughly 86% of them singletons. Sequencing was done on a sample of peripheral blood. Every receptor here comes from a man older than 75 with acute or convalescent COVID-19.

The V gene is TRBV6-6, the J gene TRBJ2-1; TRBD2 agrees at 8 bases. V dropped 4 bases and J dropped 2; count of bases not matched to a gene: 1. The CDR3 loop spans 14 amino acids. The germline V gene encodes CDR1 MNHNY and CDR2 SVGAGI (reference sequence). CDR3 residues: CASSFSGTYNEQFF. CDR3 in DNA: TGTGCCAGCAGTTTTAGCGGGACCTACAATGAGCAGTTCTTC.

About this clone: A much larger clone lies a single base off, so this may be a read error. The chain is built from TRBV10-3 and TRBJ2-7, with D perhaps matching TRBD1 (6 bases). CDR1 and CDR2 (germline): ENHRY, SYGVKD. The V end was cut by 4 bases, the J end by 3 bases, with 7 bases between. CDR3 length equals 12 residues. CDR3 region: CAISGQDYEQYF. CDR3 coding DNA: TGTGCCATCAGTGGACAGGACTACGAGCAGTACTTC.

V gene TRBV6-4 combines with J gene TRBJ2-2, with 7 bases matching TRBD1. The CDR3 covers 15 residues. Per germline, CDR1 MRHNA and CDR2 SNTAGT. V was clipped by 3 bases and J by 4 bases; unmatched bases: 5. The DNA of the CDR3 is TGTGCCAGCAGTGAACAGGGGAAGGGCACCGGGGAGCTGTTTTTT. It yields the protein CASSEQGKGTGELFF.

The chain employs TRBV7-2 and TRBJ2-5; no clear D gene. With 1 base removed from V and 5 bases from J, the gap between germline ends came to 14 bases. The V gene's germline CDR1 is SGHTA and CDR2 FQGNSA. This CDR3 region has 15 residues. The CDR3 is CASSLDGALGETQYF. The CDR3 coding sequence is TGTGCCAGCAGCTTAGACGGAGCCCTCGGGGAGACCCAGTACTTC.

This clone was observed once. The chain couples TRBV9 to TRBJ1-1; a weak D match, TRBD1 (5 bases). Germline V gene sequence: CDR1 SGDLS, CDR2 YYNGEE. V was clipped by 0 bases and J by 3 bases, with 6 bases between them. The CDR3 contains 13 residues. CDR3 DNA sequence: TGTGCCAGCAGCGTAGCAGGGTACACTGAAGCTTTCTTT. This encodes CASSVAGYTEAFF. Full variable domain (missing parts from reference TRBV9 and TRBJ1-1): DSGVTQTPKHLITATGQRVTLRCSPRSGDLSVYWYQQSLDQGLQFLIQYYNGEERAKGNILERFSAQQFPDLHSELNLSSLELGDSALYFCASSVAGYTEAFFGQGTRLTVV.

This clone occurred a few times. The chain couples TRBV27 to TRBJ2-7; tentative D call: TRBD2 (6 bases). V shed 2 bases and J shed 6 bases, with 8 bases lying between them. Germline V CDR1 and CDR2: MNHEY, SMNVEV (reference sequence). The CDR3 runs to 12 residues. The CDR3 DNA sequence: TGTGCCAGCAGTTTAGGGGGGTCCGAGCAGTACTTC. Translating it yields CASSLGGSEQYF.

This clone was seen a single time. The DNA of the CDR3 is TGTGCCAGCAGCCTCGAAGGGGGCTCGTACAATGAGCAGTTCTTC. It translates to CASSLEGGSYNEQFF. V gene TRBV7-9 combines with J gene TRBJ2-1; 7 bases are shared with TRBD1. This CDR3 contains 15 residues. The germline gives CDR1 SEHNR, CDR2 FQNEAQ (reference sequence). Trimming took 5 bases from V and 4 from J; bases not matched to a gene: 8. The variable domain in full, with the rest retrieved from reference TRBV7-9 and TRBJ2-1, is DTGVSQNPRHKITKRGQNVTFRCDPISEHNRLYWYRQTLGQGPEFLTYFQNEAQLEKSRLLSDRFSAERPKGSFSTLEIQRTEQGDSAMYLCASSLEGGSYNEQFFGPGTRLTVL.

The V call is TRBV7-9, the J call TRBJ2-7, with D maybe TRBD1 (6 bases). Per germline, CDR1 SEHNR and CDR2 FQNEAQ (reference sequence). The CDR3 is made up of 14 amino acids. Trimming took off 5 bases at V and 6 bases at J, with 17 bases between the two ends. CDR3 sequence reads: CASSLPQGTTEQYF. As DNA, the CDR3 is TGTGCCAGCAGCCTCCCCCAGGGGACGACCGAGCAGTACTTC. The full variable domain, completed using reference TRBV7-9 and TRBJ2-7, is DTGVSQNPRHKITKRGQNVTFRCDPISEHNRLYWYRQTLGQGPEFLTYFQNEAQLEKSRLLSDRFSAERPKGSFSTLEIQRTEQGDSAMYLCASSLPQGTTEQYFGPGTRLTVT.

The sample holds one count of this clone. One junction end does not reproduce the germline sequence, and a read error may be involved. The chain employs TRBV18 and TRBJ2-2, with D perhaps matching TRBD1 (6 bases). In germline, CDR1 is KGHSH, CDR2 LQKENI. The CDR3 length is 15 residues. CDR3 in amino acids: CASGPGTTNTEELFF. The CDR3 coding sequence is TGTGCCAGCGGACCCGGGACAACGAACACCGAGGAGCTGTTTTTT.

This chain joins TRBV5-8 and TRBJ2-5; 9 bases fit TRBD1. CDR3 size: 15 residues. The V and J ends lost 0 bases and 5 bases, in that order; junction bases with no gene match: 5. From germline, CDR1 is SGHTS and CDR2 YDEGEE. CDR3: CASSLEDRGWETQYF. In DNA, the CDR3 is TGTGCCAGCAGCTTGGAGGACAGGGGTTGGGAGACCCAGTACTTC.

The chain employs TRBV7-9 and TRBJ2-1, with 8 nucleotides matching TRBD1. Germline V gene lookup returns CDR1 SEHNR and CDR2 FQNEAQ (reference sequence). The ends lost 4 bases at V and 6 bases at J; junction bases unmatched: 5. The CDR3 is made up of 14 amino acids. The CDR3 coding sequence is TGTGCCAGCAGCTCAGGGGGCGGCTTCAATGAGCAGTTCTTC. Encoded protein: CASSSGGGFNEQFF. Filled out from reference TRBV7-9 and TRBJ2-1, the complete variable domain reads DTGVSQNPRHKITKRGQNVTFRCDPISEHNRLYWYRQTLGQGPEFLTYFQNEAQLEKSRLLSDRFSAERPKGSFSTLEIQRTEQGDSAMYLCASSSGGGFNEQFFGPGTRLTVL.

J is TRBJ2-3 and V is TRBV5-1; no definite D call. Germline CDR1 SGHRS, CDR2 YFSETQ. The CDR3 is made up of 15 amino acids. V was shortened by 2 bases and J by 3 bases, with 13 bases between the two germline ends. CDR3 in DNA: TGCGCCAGCAGCTTCGGCGGTGGGTATACAGATACGCAGTATTTT. Its protein product is CASSFGGGYTDTQYF.

This chain uses TRBV27 with TRBJ1-2, with a possible D match to TRBD1 (6 bases). The CDR3 extends over 13 amino acids. Per the germline V gene, CDR1 is MNHEY and CDR2 is SMNVEV (reference sequence). Trimming took 3 bases from V and 6 from J, leaving 11 bases between them. CDR3 protein: CASSLQGSNGYTF. In nucleotides, the CDR3 is TGTGCCAGCAGTTTGCAGGGGTCGAATGGCTACACCTTC.

The CDR3 protein is CASSQAGHRNQPQHF. The CDR3 coding sequence is TGTGCCAGCAGCCAAGCAGGGCATCGCAATCAGCCCCAGCATTTT. The rearrangement uses TRBV3-1 (or the pseudogene TRBV3-2) and TRBJ1-5, with TRBD1 as a possible D gene (5 bases). Germline V lookup: CDR1 LGHDT, CDR2 YNNKEL (reference sequence). The germline V and J ends were trimmed by 1 base and 2 bases, with 9 bases remaining between them. CDR3 size: 15 residues.

The gene calls are TRBV18 and TRBJ2-7; 9 bases are shared with TRBD2. The CDR3 consists of 15 residues. The junction had 12 bases not matched to a gene; V was cut back by 5 bases and J by 7 bases. Germline CDR1 KGHSH, CDR2 LQKENI. CDR3 in amino acids: CASSYEGTSSGEQYF. CDR3 nucleotide sequence: TGTGCCAGCTCATACGAGGGGACTAGCTCGGGGGAGCAGTACTTC.

The rearrangement joins TRBV7-9 to TRBJ2-1; a possible D gene is TRBD2 (6 bases). The V and J ends lost 3 bases and 0 bases respectively, with 15 bases between them. CDR3 length: 17 residues. The germline V gene encodes CDR1 SEHNR and CDR2 FQNEAQ (reference sequence). CDR3 protein: CASSFLGGPSSYNEQFF. The CDR3, as DNA: TGTGCCAGCAGCTTCCTGGGAGGACCAAGCTCCTACAATGAGCAGTTCTTC.

Only one count was recorded for this clone. The gene calls are TRBV28 and TRBJ1-1; the D is unclear. Germline V CDR1 and CDR2: MDHEN, SYDVKM. With 5 bases removed from V and 1 base from J, the gap between germline ends came to 8 bases. This CDR3 region has 13 residues. CDR3 residues: CASSLLGNTEAFF. The CDR3 DNA reads TGTGCCAGCAGTCTACTAGGGAACACTGAAGCTTTCTTT.

The V gene is TRBV28, the J gene TRBJ2-1; TRBD2 is a possible D gene (6 bases). Germline assignment: CDR1 MDHEN and CDR2 SYDVKM. V was shortened by 2 bases and J by 7 bases, with 6 bases between the two germline ends. The CDR3 is 12 residues long. The CDR3: CASSLGRNEQFF. CDR3 DNA sequence: TGTGCCAGCAGTTTAGGGAGGAATGAGCAGTTCTTC.

The count of this clone is one. V is TRBV7-6 and J is TRBJ2-3, with TRBD1 identical over 10 bases. Germline V gene lookup returns CDR1 SGHVS and CDR2 FNYEAQ. The V and J ends lost 1 base and 6 bases, in that order; junction bases with no gene match: 10. The CDR3 spans 17 residues. CDR3 sequence reads: CASSLGTGGPRLDTQYF. CDR3 DNA sequence: TGTGCCAGCAGCTTAGGGACAGGGGGTCCCAGATTGGATACGCAGTATTTT.

This clone was counted at least ten times. The chain recombines TRBV5-1 with TRBJ2-7; TRBD2 agrees at 9 bases. This CDR3 spans 15 amino acids. Germline CDR1 and CDR2: SGHRS and YFSETQ. Trimming cost V 3 bases and J 2 bases; bases outside gene matches: 6. The CDR3, as DNA: TGCGCCAGCAGCTCAACTAGCGGGCAACCCTACGAGCAGTACTTC. Its translation: CASSSTSGQPYEQYF. Supplemented by reference TRBV5-1 and TRBJ2-7, the full variable domain reads KAGVTQTPRYLIKTRGQQVTLSCSPISGHRSVSWYQQTPGQGLQFLFEYFSETQRNKGNFPGRFSGRQFSNSRSEMNVSTLELGDSALYLCASSSTSGQPYEQYFGPGTRLTVT.

V and J are TRBV7-9 and TRBJ2-3; the D gene is possibly TRBD2 (6 bases). CDR3 length equals 16 residues. Germline V gives CDR1 SEHNR, CDR2 FQNEAQ (reference sequence). Trimming stripped 3 bases from V and 5 bases from J, with 18 bases between. The CDR3 protein is CASSFQAHSGGDTQYF. CDR3 DNA sequence: TGTGCCAGCAGCTTCCAGGCCCACTCCGGGGGAGATACGCAGTATTTT.